The source of this TCR beta chain is a study of cytomegalovirus exposure and HLA in healthy donors. Study-level findings and limits: Among CMV-associated TCR beta chains, most appeared HLA-restricted in a later analysis. TCR beta sequences reportedly predicted most subjects' HLA-A and HLA-B alleles accurately. TRBV6-2, TRBV6-3 and some other V segments were unresolvable in 87-base-pair reads.

Amplification used 60 Vbeta primers and 13 Jbeta primers. Assay used: immunoSEQ multiplex PCR; TCRdb lists only in-frame clones, some missing. Of approximately 50,000 clones listed, around 50% were seen once; the top ten hold approximately 10%. The length of the CDR3 is 14 residues. The germline V gene encodes CDR1 SGDLS and CDR2 YYNGEE. V lost 2 bases to trimming and J lost 0 bases, with 8 bases between them. Concerning this clone itself: Its antigen is unidentified.

Unrecorded immune exposure was likely among donors, who were nominally healthy when sampled. The receptor was derived from a human donor in good health. The chain has TRBV9 and TRBJ1-1; tentatively, D is TRBD1 (5 bases). Sequencing was done on a sample of PBMCs. The CDR3 nucleotides are TGTGCCAGCAGCGTCGGGACTGTGAACACTGAAGCTTTCTTT. Its protein is CASSVGTVNTEAFF.